This is a list of T cell receptor beta chains from one sample in a study of blood T cells in healthy people across ages. TCRdb used MiXCR to reprocess the 5' RACE reads, holding one entry per CDR3 protein. The sample gives roughly 860,000 distinct CDR3 sequences, around 62% of which show up once; 28% is in the top ten. Sequenced sample: blood. These receptors came from a man aged 25 to 40 in good health. The CDR3 runs from the conserved cysteine through the conserved F or W.

V	length	CDR3
TRBV7-3	16	CASSFLAGGSTDTQYF
TRBV24-1	13	CATSDGTVNEQFF
TRBV4-3	17	CASSQETLAGSTDTQYF
TRBV10-3	12	CAISESTETWYF
TRBV7-2	15	CASSLALGFFNEQFF
TRBV7-2	16	CASSLERRLGSYEQYF
TRBV4-3	17	CASSHLRAGGVDNEQFF
TRBV7-2	15	CASNRQTGTEETQYF
TRBV6-5	14	CASSYSSSGVEQYF
TRBV20-1	13	CSARPTGEEKLFF
TRBV6-2/TRBV6-3	16	CASSYSRGRGTDTQYF
TRBV28	15	CAGSLSGDILNEQFF
TRBV4-3	15	CASSELSGGDNEQFF
TRBV10-3	15	CAISGRTVHYNEQFF
TRBV7-2	13	CASSLQGNREQYF
TRBV7-9	12	CASSIQGYEQYF
TRBV6-5	11	CATLRGREQYF
TRBV28	16	CASSPGGRSYGSPLHF
TRBV7-3	15	CASSFERARLNEQFF
TRBV12-3/TRBV12-4	14	CASSSPPANYGYTF
TRBV24-1	15	CATSDAGGSNYGYTF
TRBV7-2	14	CASSFTGANYGYTF
TRBV3-1	14	CASSQKRDTDTQYF
TRBV7-2	14	CASSFQASSYEQYF
TRBV4-3	18	CASSTRSWGLAGRDTQYF
TRBV27	15	CASSGRTVPSYEQYF
TRBV12-3/TRBV12-4	13	CASSLGQPNVLTF
TRBV12-3/TRBV12-4	14	CATGPGGPRTEQFF